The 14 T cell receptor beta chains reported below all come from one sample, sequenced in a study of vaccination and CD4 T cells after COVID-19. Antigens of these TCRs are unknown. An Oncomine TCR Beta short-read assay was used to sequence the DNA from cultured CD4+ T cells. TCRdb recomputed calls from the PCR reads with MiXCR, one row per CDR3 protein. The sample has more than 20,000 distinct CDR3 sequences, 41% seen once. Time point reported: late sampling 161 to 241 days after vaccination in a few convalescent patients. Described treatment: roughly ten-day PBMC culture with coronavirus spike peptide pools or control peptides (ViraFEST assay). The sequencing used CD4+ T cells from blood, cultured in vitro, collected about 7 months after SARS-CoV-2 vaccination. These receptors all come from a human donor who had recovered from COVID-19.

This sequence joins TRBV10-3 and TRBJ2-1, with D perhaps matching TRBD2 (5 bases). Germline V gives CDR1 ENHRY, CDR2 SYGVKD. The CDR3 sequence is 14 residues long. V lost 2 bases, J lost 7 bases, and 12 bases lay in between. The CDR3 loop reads CAISEGLNLNEQFF. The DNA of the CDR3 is TGTGCCATCAGTGAGGGACTGAACTTAAATGAGCAGTTCTTC.

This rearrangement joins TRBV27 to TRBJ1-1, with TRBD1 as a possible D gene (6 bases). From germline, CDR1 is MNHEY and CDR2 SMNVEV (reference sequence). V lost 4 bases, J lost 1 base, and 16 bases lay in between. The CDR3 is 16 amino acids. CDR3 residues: CASSSFPDRENTEAFF. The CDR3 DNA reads TGTGCCAGCAGTTCATTCCCGGACAGAGAGAACACTGAAGCTTTCTTT.

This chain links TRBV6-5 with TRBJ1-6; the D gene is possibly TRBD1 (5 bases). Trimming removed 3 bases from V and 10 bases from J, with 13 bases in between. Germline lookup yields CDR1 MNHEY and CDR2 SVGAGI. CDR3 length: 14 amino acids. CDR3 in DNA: TGTGCCAGCAGTTATGCAGGGCGGGCGTCACCCCTCCACTTT. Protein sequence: CASSYAGRASPLHF.

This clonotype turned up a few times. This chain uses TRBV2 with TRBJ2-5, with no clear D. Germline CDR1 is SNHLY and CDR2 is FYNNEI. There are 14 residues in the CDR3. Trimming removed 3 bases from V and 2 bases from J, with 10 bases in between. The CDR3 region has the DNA TGTGCCAGCAGTGATGGCCAGATACAAGAGACCCAGTACTTC. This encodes CASSDGQIQETQYF.

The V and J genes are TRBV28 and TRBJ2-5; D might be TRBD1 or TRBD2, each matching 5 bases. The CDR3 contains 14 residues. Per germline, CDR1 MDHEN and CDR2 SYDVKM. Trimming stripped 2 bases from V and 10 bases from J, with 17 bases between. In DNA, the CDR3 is TGTGCCAGCAGTTTAGCAGGGATCCGGGGTCACCAGTACTTC. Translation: CASSLAGIRGHQYF.

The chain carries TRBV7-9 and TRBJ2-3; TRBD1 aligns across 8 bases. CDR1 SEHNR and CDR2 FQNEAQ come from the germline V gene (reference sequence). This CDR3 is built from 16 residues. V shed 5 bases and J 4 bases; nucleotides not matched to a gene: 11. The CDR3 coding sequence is TGTGCCAGCAGCCCCACCCAGGGGGCCCTCGCAGATACGCAGTATTTT. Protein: CASSPTQGALADTQYF.

CDR3 protein: CASSRYPAGVDEQYF. The DNA of the CDR3 is TGTGCCAGCAGTAGATACCCAGCGGGAGTCGATGAGCAGTACTTC. The chain is built from TRBV2 and TRBJ2-7; 8 bases agree with TRBD2. V trimming: 5 bases; J trimming: 7 bases; junction bases outside the gene matches: 13. CDR3 length equals 15 residues. Germline V gene sequence: CDR1 SNHLY, CDR2 FYNNEI.

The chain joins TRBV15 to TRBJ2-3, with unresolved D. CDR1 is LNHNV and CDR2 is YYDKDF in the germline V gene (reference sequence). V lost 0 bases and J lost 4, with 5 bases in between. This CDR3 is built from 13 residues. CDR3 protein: CATSRDPADTQYF. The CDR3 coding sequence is TGTGCCACCAGCAGAGACCCCGCAGATACGCAGTATTTT.

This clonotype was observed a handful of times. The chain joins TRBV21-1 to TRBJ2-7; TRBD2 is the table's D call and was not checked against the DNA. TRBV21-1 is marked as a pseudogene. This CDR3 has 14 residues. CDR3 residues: CASSKGLAGGPGYF. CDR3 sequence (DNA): TGTGCCAGCAGCAAAGGACTAGCGGGAGGGCCGGGGTACTTC.

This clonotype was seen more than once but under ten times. The CDR3 is CSAGKDGNTGELFF. CDR3 sequence (DNA): TGCAGTGCTGGAAAGGACGGGAACACCGGGGAGCTGTTTTTT. This chain uses TRBV20-1 with TRBJ2-2; D ambiguous. The CDR3 contains 14 residues. Trimming took off 5 bases at V and 1 base at J, with 11 bases between the two ends. The germline V gene encodes CDR1 DFQATT and CDR2 SNEGSKA (reference sequence).

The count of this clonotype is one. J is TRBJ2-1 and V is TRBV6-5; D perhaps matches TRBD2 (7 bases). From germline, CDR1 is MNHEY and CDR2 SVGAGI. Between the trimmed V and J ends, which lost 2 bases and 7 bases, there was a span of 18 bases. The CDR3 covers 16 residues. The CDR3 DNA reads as TGTGCCAGCAGTTACCCTGCGGGCAGGGGAGGGAATGAGCAGTTCTTC. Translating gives CASSYPAGRGGNEQFF.

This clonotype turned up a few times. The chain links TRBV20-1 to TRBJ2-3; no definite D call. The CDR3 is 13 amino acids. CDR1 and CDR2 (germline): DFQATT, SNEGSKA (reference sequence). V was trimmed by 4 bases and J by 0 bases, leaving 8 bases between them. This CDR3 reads CSANMGSTDTQYF. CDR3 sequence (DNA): TGCAGTGCTAATATGGGGAGCACAGATACGCAGTATTTT.

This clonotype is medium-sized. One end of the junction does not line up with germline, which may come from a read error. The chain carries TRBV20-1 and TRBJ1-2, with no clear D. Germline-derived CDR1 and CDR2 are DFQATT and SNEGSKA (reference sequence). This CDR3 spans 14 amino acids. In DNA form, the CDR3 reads TGCAGTACTAGGAGGGCAGCAGCTAACTATGGCTACACCTTC. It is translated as CSTRRAAANYGYTF.

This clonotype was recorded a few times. CDR3 residues: CASSPRRNQETQYF. In DNA, the CDR3 is TGTGCCAGCAGCCCCCGACGCAACCAAGAGACCCAGTACTTC. The genes are TRBV7-2 and TRBJ2-5; D not certain. V was pared by 5 bases and J by 0 bases, with 10 bases between. CDR1 and CDR2 (germline): SGHTA, FQGNSA. This CDR3 comprises 14 residues.